This T cell receptor beta chain originates from a study of blood T cells in healthy people across ages. As for the study in general: There was about one barcoded beta molecule captured by template switching per two T cells. The study's findings and limits: Unknown CMV status may confound age-related changes in expanded clones. Per million T cells, the diversity of TCR beta decreased roughly linearly as age advanced.

Germline CDR1 reads MNHNS; CDR2 reads SASEGT. The CDR3 has 13 residues. Trimming stripped 11 bases from V and 5 bases from J, with 18 bases between. With respect to this clonotype: What it binds is not known.

A second PCR, run for roughly 7 to 11 cycles, used a sample-barcoded 5' primer plus a J-beta primer mix. Through a template-switch adaptor with 12 random nucleotides, each cDNA molecule received a tag. TCRdb re-called the 5' RACE reads with MiXCR, one entry per CDR3 protein. The top ten clones hold around 10% of a sample with approximately 1.5 million distinct CDR3 sequences, around 35% of them seen once. The specimen was blood. V gene TRBV6-1 combines with J gene TRBJ1-2, with D tentatively TRBD1 (5 bases). The receptor was isolated from a woman aged 25 to 39 in good health. The CDR3 DNA follows: TGTGCCGGATCGGGGCAGCCACTTTATGGCTACACCTTC. Its translation is CAGSGQPLYGYTF.